This T cell receptor beta chain was identified in a study of glioma-infiltrating T cells. As regards this clonotype: It may be a read error: a sequence one base away is much more abundant.

CDR3 length: 15 residues. CDR1 is DFQATT, CDR2 SNEGSKA, per germline (reference sequence). The J segment lost 7 bases and the V segment lost 3 bases, leaving 11 bases of the junction unmatched. TCR alpha and beta CDR3 regions were amplified from RNA using iRepertoire nested multiplex PCR. Each CDR3 protein gets one entry after TCRdb re-called the multiplex PCR reads with MiXCR. The sample lists about 190,000 distinct CDR3 sequences, over 30% occurring once. This TCR came from a human donor with low-grade glioma or glioblastoma, undergoing nonglioma brain surgery, or in good health (not recorded which). The V call is TRBV20-1, the J call TRBJ2-1; 8 bases align to TRBD2. Material: glioma tissue, nonneoplastic brain tissue, or PBMCs (not recorded which). Written as DNA, the CDR3 is TGCAGTGCTAGGGGCAGGCGGGGGGCCGGGAATGAGCAGTTCTTC. It yields the protein CSARGRRGAGNEQFF.